This paragraph reports one T cell receptor (beta chain). Its target is not known. The sample comes from a study of Ad26.COV2.S vaccination and SARS-CoV-2 variants. Points from the study as a whole: Those who received the vaccine showed greater spike-specific TCR breadth than those given placebo.

The CDR3 consists of 14 residues. Germline CDR1 and CDR2: MNHNY and SVGAGI (reference sequence). With 4 bases removed from V and 4 bases from J, the gap between germline ends came to 14 bases. As for treatment: roughly 20 received Ad26.COV2.S at low or high dose, single or two shots; 5 received placebo; per-sample allocation not given. Samples came from day 63 after the first vaccine or placebo injection. The data were produced by immunoSEQ multiplex PCR, yet TCRdb's version contains in-frame clones alone and is incomplete. Here the sample spans fewer than 900,000 clones, approximately 88% being singletons.

This specimen was peripheral blood, taken in a trial of Ad26.COV2.S vaccine versus placebo. This sequence originates from a person between 18 and 65 years old who received the Ad26.COV2.S COVID-19 vaccine or a placebo. The chain joins TRBV6-6 to TRBJ2-7; D gene uncertain. The CDR3: CASSWDTDGYEQYF. DNA for the CDR3: TGTGCCAGCAGTTGGGATACGGACGGATACGAGCAGTACTTC.